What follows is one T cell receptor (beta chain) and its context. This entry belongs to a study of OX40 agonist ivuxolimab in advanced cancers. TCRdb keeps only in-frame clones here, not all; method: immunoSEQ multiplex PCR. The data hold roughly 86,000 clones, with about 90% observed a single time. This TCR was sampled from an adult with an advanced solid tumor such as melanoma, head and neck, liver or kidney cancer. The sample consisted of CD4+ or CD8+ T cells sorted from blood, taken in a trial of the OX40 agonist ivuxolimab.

In DNA form, the CDR3 reads TGTGCCAGCAGTTTGGACAGGATTCATGGCTACACCTTC. Translation: CASSLDRIHGYTF. The J gene is TRBJ1-2, the V gene TRBV28; 7 nucleotides match TRBD1. V was clipped by 3 bases and J by 6 bases; unmatched bases: 4. The CDR3 has 13 residues. Germline V gene data show CDR1 as MDHEN and CDR2 as SYDVKM.